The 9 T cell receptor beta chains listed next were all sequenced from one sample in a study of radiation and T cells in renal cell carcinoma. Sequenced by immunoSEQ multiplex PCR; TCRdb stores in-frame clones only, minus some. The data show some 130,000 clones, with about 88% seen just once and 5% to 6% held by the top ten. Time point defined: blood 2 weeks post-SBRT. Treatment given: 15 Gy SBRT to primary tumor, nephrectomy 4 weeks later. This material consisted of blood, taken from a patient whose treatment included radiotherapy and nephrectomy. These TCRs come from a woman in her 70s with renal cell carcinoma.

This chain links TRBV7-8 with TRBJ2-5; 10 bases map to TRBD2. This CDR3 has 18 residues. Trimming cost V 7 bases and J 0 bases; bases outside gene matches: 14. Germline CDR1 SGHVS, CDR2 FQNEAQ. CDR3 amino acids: CASTPKRPSGGNQETQYF. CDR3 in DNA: TGTGCCAGCACCCCCAAAAGGCCTAGCGGGGGCAACCAAGAGACCCAGTACTTC. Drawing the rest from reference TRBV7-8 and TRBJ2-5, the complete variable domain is GAGVSQSPRYKVAKRGQDVALRCDPISGHVSLFWYQQALGQGPEFLTYFQNEAQLDKSGLPSDRFFAERPEGSVSTLKIQRTQQEDSAVYLCASTPKRPSGGNQETQYFGPGTRLLVL.

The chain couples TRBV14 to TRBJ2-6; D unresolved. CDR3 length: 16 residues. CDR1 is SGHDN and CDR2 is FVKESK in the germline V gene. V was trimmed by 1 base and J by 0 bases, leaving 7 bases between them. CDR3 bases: TGTGCCAGCAGCCAAGCCAGCCCCTCTGGGGCCAACGTCCTGACTTTC. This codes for CASSQASPSGANVLTF.

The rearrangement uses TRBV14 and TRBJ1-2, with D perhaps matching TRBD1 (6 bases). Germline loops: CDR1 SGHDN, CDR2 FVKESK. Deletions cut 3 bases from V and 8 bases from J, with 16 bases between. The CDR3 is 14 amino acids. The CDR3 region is CASSHQGPAGGYTF. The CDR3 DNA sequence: TGTGCCAGCAGCCACCAGGGGCCGGCGGGGGGCTACACCTTC.

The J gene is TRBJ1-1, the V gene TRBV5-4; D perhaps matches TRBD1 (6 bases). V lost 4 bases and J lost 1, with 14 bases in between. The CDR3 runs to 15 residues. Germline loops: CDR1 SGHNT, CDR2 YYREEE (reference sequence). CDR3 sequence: CASSTAGGRNTEAFF. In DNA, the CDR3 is TGTGCCAGCAGCACCGCCGGGGGCAGGAACACTGAAGCTTTCTTT.

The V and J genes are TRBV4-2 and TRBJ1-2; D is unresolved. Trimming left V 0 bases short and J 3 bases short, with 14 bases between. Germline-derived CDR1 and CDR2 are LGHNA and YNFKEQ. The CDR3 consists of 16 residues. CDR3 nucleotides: TGTGCCAGCAGCCAAGATGGCCTCTTCCAGGACTATGGCTACACCTTC. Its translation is CASSQDGLFQDYGYTF.

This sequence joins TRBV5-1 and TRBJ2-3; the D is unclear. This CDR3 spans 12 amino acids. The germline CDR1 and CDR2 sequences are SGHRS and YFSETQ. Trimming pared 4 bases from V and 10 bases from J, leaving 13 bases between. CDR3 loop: CASSARVEAQYF. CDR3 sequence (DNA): TGCGCCAGCAGCGCCCGGGTTGAGGCGCAGTATTTT.

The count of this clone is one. This CDR3 is CASSSGGKGQPQHF. CDR3 sequence (DNA): TGTGCCAGCAGTTCCGGGGGGAAGGGTCAGCCCCAGCATTTT. This chain links TRBV27 with TRBJ1-5, with D possibly matching TRBD1 (5 bases). The CDR3 is 14 amino acids. The V and J ends lost 4 bases and 6 bases respectively, with 13 bases between them. In germline, CDR1 is MNHEY, CDR2 SMNVEV (reference sequence).

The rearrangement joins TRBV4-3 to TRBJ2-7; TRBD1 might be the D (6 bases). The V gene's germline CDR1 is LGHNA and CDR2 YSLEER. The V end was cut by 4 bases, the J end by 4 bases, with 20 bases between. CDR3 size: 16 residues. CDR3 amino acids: CASSRTVMQVPYEQYF. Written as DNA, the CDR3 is TGCGCCAGCAGCCGGACAGTCATGCAGGTTCCTTACGAGCAGTACTTC.

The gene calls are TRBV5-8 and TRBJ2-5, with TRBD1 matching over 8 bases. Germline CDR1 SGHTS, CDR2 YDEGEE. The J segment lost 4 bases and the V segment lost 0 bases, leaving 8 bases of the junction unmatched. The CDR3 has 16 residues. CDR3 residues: CASSLASTGVGETQYF. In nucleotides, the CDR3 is TGTGCCAGCAGCTTGGCCTCGACAGGGGTAGGAGAGACCCAGTACTTC.